This TCR beta chain was recovered during a study of cytomegalovirus exposure and HLA in healthy donors. Study-level findings and limits: CMV antigen specificity was confirmed in vitro for three CMV-associated chains. Accounts indicate the classifier identified cytomegalovirus status with strong specificity and sensitivity. Later findings reportedly placed an Asian-associated ancestry cluster below the approximately 670-donor mean for N-insertions.

CDR3 length: 14 residues. V shed 1 base and J 7 bases; nucleotides not matched to a gene: 4. Germline V gene data show CDR1 as MNHNS and CDR2 as SASEGT. This clone showed up just a few times. The target antigen is unknown. Amplification used 60 Vbeta primers and 13 Jbeta primers. Libraries were prepared by immunoSEQ multiplex PCR; TCRdb keeps only in-frame clonotypes and omits some of them. The sample lists 150,000 to 200,000 clones; 70% to 75% were seen once. The specimen was PBMCs. The genes are TRBV6-1 and TRBJ1-2, with TRBD1 identical over 9 bases. The sequence came from a man younger than 35 in good health and CMV-seropositive. The CDR3 sequence is CASSEGQGERGYTF. CDR3 DNA sequence: TGTGCCAGCAGTGAAGGACAGGGGGAACGTGGCTACACCTTC.